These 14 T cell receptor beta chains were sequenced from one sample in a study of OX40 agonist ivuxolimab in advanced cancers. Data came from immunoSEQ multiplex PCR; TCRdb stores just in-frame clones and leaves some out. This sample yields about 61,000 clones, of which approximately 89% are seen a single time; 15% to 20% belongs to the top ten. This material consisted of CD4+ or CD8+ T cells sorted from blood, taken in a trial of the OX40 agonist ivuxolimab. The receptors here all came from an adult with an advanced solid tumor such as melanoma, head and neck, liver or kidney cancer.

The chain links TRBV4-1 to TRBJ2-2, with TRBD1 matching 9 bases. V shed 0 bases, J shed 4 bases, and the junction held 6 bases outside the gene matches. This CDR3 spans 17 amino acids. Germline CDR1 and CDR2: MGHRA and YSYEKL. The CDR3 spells CASSQDVVQGATGELFF. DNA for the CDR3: TGCGCCAGCAGCCAAGATGTCGTACAGGGGGCCACCGGGGAGCTGTTTTTT.

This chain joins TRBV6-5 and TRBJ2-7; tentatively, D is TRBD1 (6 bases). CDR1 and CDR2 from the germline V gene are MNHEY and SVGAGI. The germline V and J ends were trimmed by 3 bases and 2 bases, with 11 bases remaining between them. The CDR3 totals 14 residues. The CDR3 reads CASSYTDSTYEQYF. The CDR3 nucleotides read TGTGCCAGCAGTTATACGGACAGTACCTACGAGCAGTACTTC.

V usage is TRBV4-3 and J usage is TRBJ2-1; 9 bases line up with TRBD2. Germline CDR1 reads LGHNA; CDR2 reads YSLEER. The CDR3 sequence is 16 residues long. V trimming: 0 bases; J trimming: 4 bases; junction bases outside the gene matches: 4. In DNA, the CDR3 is TGCGCCAGCAGCCAAGATGGGACTAGCTATTACAATGAGCAGTTCTTC. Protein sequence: CASSQDGTSYYNEQFF.

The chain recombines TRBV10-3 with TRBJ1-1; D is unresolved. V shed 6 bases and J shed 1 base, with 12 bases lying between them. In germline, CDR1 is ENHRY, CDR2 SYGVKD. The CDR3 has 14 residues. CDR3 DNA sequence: TGTGCCATCAGGGACCCGACACAGAACACTGAAGCTTTCTTT. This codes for CAIRDPTQNTEAFF.

The chain's CDR3 is CASSQEEGVPNTEAFF. Here the CDR3 DNA reads TGTGCCAGCAGCCAAGAAGAGGGGGTTCCGAACACTGAAGCTTTCTTT. This chain joins TRBV14 and TRBJ1-1; D may be TRBD1 (6 bases). V lost 0 bases, J lost 1 base, and 12 bases lay in between. Germline V gene sequence: CDR1 SGHDN, CDR2 FVKESK. This CDR3 comprises 16 residues.

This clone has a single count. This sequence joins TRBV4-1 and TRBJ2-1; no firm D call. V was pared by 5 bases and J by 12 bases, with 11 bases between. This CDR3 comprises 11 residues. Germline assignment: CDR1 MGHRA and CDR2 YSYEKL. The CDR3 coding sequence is TGCGCCAGCAGCATTCAAGGGCTGCAGTTCTTC. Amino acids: CASSIQGLQFF.

The CDR3 region is CASSATGGSGANVLTF. In DNA form, the CDR3 reads TGTGCCAGCAGTGCTACCGGGGGTTCTGGGGCCAACGTCCTGACTTTC. The chain joins TRBV2 to TRBJ2-6, with D perhaps TRBD2 (6 bases). Trimming shortened V by 4 bases and J by 1 base, and 11 bases separated the two germline ends. Looked up from germline, CDR1 is SNHLY and CDR2 is FYNNEI. The CDR3 length is 16 residues.

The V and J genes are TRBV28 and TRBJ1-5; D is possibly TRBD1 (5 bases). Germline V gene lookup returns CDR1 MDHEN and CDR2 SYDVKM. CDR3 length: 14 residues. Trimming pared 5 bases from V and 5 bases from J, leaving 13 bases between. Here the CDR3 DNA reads TGTGCCAGCAGTAGGGGCAGGGACGATCAGCCCCAGCATTTT. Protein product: CASSRGRDDQPQHF.

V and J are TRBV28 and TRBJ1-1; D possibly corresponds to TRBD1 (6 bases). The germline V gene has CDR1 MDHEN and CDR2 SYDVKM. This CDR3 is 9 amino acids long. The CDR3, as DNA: TGTGCAGGGGGTACTGAAGCTTTCTTT. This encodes CAGGTEAFF.

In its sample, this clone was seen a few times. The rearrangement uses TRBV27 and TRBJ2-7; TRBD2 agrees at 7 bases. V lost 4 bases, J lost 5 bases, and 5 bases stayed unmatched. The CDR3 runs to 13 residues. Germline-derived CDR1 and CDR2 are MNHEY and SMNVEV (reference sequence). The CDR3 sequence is CASSSTSFHEQYF. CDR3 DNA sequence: TGTGCCAGCAGTTCGACTAGCTTCCACGAGCAGTACTTC.

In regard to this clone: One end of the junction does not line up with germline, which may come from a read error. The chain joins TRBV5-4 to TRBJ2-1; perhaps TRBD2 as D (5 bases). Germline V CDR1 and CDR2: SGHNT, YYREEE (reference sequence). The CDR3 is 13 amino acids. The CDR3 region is CASSPDSDNEQFF. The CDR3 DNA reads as TGTGCCAGCAGCCCGGACTCCGACAATGAGCAGTTCTTC.

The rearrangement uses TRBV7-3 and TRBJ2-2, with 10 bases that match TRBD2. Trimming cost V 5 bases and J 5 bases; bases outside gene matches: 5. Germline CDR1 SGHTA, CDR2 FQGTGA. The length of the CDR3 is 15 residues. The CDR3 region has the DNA TGTGCCAGCAGCCCCGGGACTAGCGCTACCGGGGAGCTGTTTTTT. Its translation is CASSPGTSATGELFF.

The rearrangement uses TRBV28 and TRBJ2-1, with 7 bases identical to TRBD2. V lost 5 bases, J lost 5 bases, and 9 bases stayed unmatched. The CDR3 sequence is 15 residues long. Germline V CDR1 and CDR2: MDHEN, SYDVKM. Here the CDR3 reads CASSIRTSLNNEQFF. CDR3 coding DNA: TGTGCCAGCAGTATCCGGACTAGTTTAAACAATGAGCAGTTCTTC.

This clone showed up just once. The CDR3 region has the DNA TGTGCCAGCAGCCAGGGACAGGGGAATGGCTACACCTTC. Translation: CASSQGQGNGYTF. V gene TRBV7-6 combines with J gene TRBJ1-2, with 10 nucleotides matching TRBD1. Per germline, CDR1 SGHVS and CDR2 FNYEAQ. This CDR3 region has 13 residues. Trimming at V came to 5 bases and at J to 6 bases, leaving 3 bases not matched to a gene.